The text below deals with one T cell receptor (beta chain). No antigen is known for it. These data originate in a study of Ad26.COV2.S vaccination and SARS-CoV-2 variants. Study at large: COV1001, an Ad26.COV2.S trial, supplied this vaccine-arm donor.

The treatment is: around 19 received Ad26.COV2.S at low or high dose, single or two shots; 5 received placebo; per-sample allocation not given. The study sampled participants on day 63 after the first vaccine or placebo injection. Regarding the study as a whole: CD8+ and CD4+ T cells specific for spike reportedly responded with substantial breadth after vaccination.

The germline V gene has CDR1 KGHSH and CDR2 LQKENI. The CDR3 spans 15 residues. The ends were cut back, 3 bases at V and 6 bases at J, with 15 bases in the middle. Clones were sequenced by immunoSEQ multiplex PCR, and TCRdb holds only the in-frame ones, with some missing. The table records fewer than 900,000 clones, 89% of them present only once. This TCR derives from a person between 18 and 60 years old who received the Ad26.COV2.S COVID-19 vaccine or a placebo. The sequences come from peripheral blood, collected in a trial of Ad26.COV2.S vaccine versus placebo. J is TRBJ2-1 and V is TRBV18; a weak D match, TRBD2 (5 bases). The CDR3 DNA follows: TGTGCCAGCTCACCCGACCGGGCCAGCGGCAATGAGCAGTTCTTC. Residues: CASSPDRASGNEQFF.